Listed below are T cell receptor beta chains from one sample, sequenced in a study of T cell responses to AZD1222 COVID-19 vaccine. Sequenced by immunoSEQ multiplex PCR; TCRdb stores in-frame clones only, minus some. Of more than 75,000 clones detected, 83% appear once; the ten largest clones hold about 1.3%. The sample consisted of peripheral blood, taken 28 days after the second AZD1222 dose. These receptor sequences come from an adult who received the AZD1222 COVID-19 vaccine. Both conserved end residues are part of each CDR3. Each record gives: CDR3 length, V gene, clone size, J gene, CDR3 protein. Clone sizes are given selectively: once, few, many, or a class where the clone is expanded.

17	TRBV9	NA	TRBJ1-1	CASSGPRRDRGNTEAFF
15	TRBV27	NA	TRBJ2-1	CASSPGTVPGNEQFF
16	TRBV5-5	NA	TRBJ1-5	CASSLNLRTVDQPQHF
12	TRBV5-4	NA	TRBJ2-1	CASSLSVNEQFF
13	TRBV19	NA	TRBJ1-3	CASSISSGNTIYF
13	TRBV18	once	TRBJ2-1	CASSPRQRNEQFF
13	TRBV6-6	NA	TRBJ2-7	CASSPTGSYEQYF
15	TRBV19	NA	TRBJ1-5	CASTKADRGLQPQHF
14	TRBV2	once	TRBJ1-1	CASSGLGTNTEAFF
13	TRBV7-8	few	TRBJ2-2	CASSLEGAGELFF